Shown below are 25 T cell receptor beta chains from a single sample sequenced in a study of tumor-infiltrating lymphocytes in primary liver carcinoma. Co-extraction of RNA and DNA was performed on roughly 17-32 mg of unsorted bulk tissue. Priming with a constant-region primer yielded TCR beta cDNA from 450 to 550 ng total RNA. TCR beta libraries came from three nested multiplex PCR rounds using slightly modified ARM-PCR. Forward primers for TRBV1-TRBV30 and a C-beta reverse primer served the first two PCR rounds, at around 11 cycles each. From the multiplex PCR reads, TCRdb called clonotypes with MiXCR, one entry per CDR3 protein. The top ten clones hold roughly 36% of a sample with approximately 23,000 distinct CDR3 sequences, 65% to 85% of them seen once. Material for sequencing was liver tumor tissue from sampling region 2. Subset here: tumor region T2, inferior pole. All receptors derive from a woman in her 30s with primary liver carcinoma and hepatitis B virus infection.

With regard to this clonotype: At one boundary the junction diverges from the germline segment, which might be a read error. The V call is TRBV6-5, the J call TRBJ2-2, with a tentative D call TRBD1 (5 bases). The CDR3 loop spans 15 amino acids. Germline V lookup: CDR1 MNHEY, CDR2 SVGAGI. The DNA of the CDR3 is TGTGCTAACAGTTCGAATCAGGGATACACCGGAGAGCTGTTTTTT. It yields the protein CANSSNQGYTGELFF.

In its sample, this clonotype was seen a few times. One end of the junction fails to match germline, which may point to a read error. The CDR3, as DNA: TGTGCCAGCAGCCCCGGGACAGGGTGGGACACTGAAACTTTCTTT. The encoded protein is CASSPGTGWDTETFF. J is TRBJ1-1 and V is TRBV11-2; 9 positions agree with TRBD1. The CDR3 contains 15 residues. Germline CDR1 and CDR2: SGHAT and FQNNGV.

The rearrangement links TRBV28 to TRBJ2-1; D is perhaps TRBD2 (5 bases). Trimming took 4 bases from V and 6 from J, leaving 13 bases between them. Germline CDR1 and CDR2: MDHEN and SYDVKM. The CDR3 has 14 amino acids. CDR3 in amino acids: CASSSREGINEQFF. CDR3 sequence (DNA): TGTGCCAGCAGTTCCCGAGAGGGCATCAATGAGCAGTTCTTC.

The V gene is TRBV29-1, the J gene TRBJ2-1, with D maybe TRBD2 (6 bases). Germline V gene data show CDR1 as SQVTM and CDR2 as ANQGSEA. The CDR3 runs to 12 residues. The CDR3 DNA follows: TGCATCGCTCTAAGGGACTGCAATGAGCAGTTCTTC. Encoded protein: CIALRDCNEQFF.

In its sample, this clonotype was seen once. Germline is not matched at one junction end, which may reflect a read error. The rearrangement joins TRBV4-3 to TRBJ1-6; no clear D. This CDR3 contains 13 residues. Germline V gives CDR1 LGHNA, CDR2 YSLEER. The CDR3 coding sequence is TGCGCCAGCAGCCATGGTGAGGCCTCACCCCTCTACTTT. Amino acid sequence: CASSHGEASPLYF.

Concerning this clonotype itself: This may come from a read error, since a much larger clone is one base off. This chain joins TRBV12-3 or TRBV12-4 and TRBJ1-6; 7 positions match TRBD1. The CDR3 totals 15 residues. Trimming removed 4 bases from V and 6 bases from J; junction bases left unmatched: 6. The CDR3 sequence is CASSSATGRNSPLHF. In DNA form, the CDR3 reads TGTGCCAGCAGTTCCGCGACAGGGCGTAATTCACCCCTCCACTTT.

On this clonotype itself: One end of the junction varies from germline; a read error may be responsible. This chain links TRBV4-3 with TRBJ2-7; 7 bases are shared with TRBD2. CDR3 length: 18 amino acids. Germline lookup yields CDR1 LGHNA and CDR2 YSLEER. CDR3 residues: CASNQAVTGGLLSYEQYF. CDR3 DNA: TGCGCCAGCAACCAAGCTGTGACGGGGGGTCTCCTTAGCTACGAGCAGTACTTC.

On this clonotype itself: Since no conserved phenylalanine or tryptophan closes the CDR3, a read error is the likely cause. The DNA is omitted, as the CDR3 cannot be located on it reliably, and the CDR3 follows TCRdb's listing. V and J are TRBV6-5 and TRBJ2-7; whether TRBD2, the table's D call, matches the DNA was not checked. CDR1 and CDR2 from the germline V gene are MNHEY and SVGAGI. The CDR3 region is 17 residues in length, termini included. This chain's CDR3 is CASSFAGTSGSSYEEYL.

Only one count was recorded for this clonotype. One end of the junction does not line up with germline, which may come from a read error. The chain carries TRBV6-5 and TRBJ2-5; TRBD1 matches 7 bases. CDR3 length equals 13 residues. Germline CDR1 reads MNHEY; CDR2 reads SVGAGI. DNA of the CDR3: TGTGCCATCAGTACCGACAGGGTGCTGACCCAGTACTTT. It encodes CAISTDRVLTQYF.

Remarks on this clonotype: The junction does not match germline at one end; this may be a read error. The V and J genes are TRBV10-2 and TRBJ1-5; 7 bases fit TRBD1. The J call is in doubt because the DNA end fits TRBJ2-3 better. This CDR3 contains 14 residues. CDR1 is WSHSY, CDR2 SAAADI, per germline. The CDR3 loop is CDSSESDRAQSQYF. The CDR3 DNA is TGCGACAGCAGTGAGTCCGACAGGGCTCAGTCCCAGTATTTT.

Details on this clonotype: A junction end diverges from the germline sequence, so it may reflect a read error. V and J are TRBV4-2 and TRBJ1-6, with D perhaps TRBD1 (5 bases). Germline lookup yields CDR1 LGHNA and CDR2 YNFKEQ. CDR3 length: 19 amino acids. As DNA, the CDR3 is TGTGCCAGTAGCCAACTCACCGCGGAAACCTCTCGGGGGAATTCACCCTTCCACTTT. Residues: CASSQLTAETSRGNSPFHF.

This clonotype showed up many times. This sequence joins TRBV10-3 and TRBJ2-3, with 7 bases matching TRBD2. The CDR3 loop spans 16 amino acids. Germline lookup yields CDR1 ENHRY and CDR2 SYGVKD. V was clipped by 2 bases and J by 0 bases; unmatched bases: 5. DNA for the CDR3: TGTGCCATCAGTGAGGGGGGTAGCGGGAGCACAGATACGCAGTATTTT. The encoded protein is CAISEGGSGSTDTQYF.

As concerns this clonotype: One end of the junction varies from germline; a read error may be responsible. V gene TRBV11-2 combines with J gene TRBJ1-5, with unresolved D. CDR1 SGHAT and CDR2 FQNNGV come from the germline V gene. The CDR3 covers 15 residues. The CDR3 nucleotides read TGTGCCAACAGCTTAGAGCCCTCCCCGTTTCAACCACAGCATTTT. Its translation is CANSLEPSPFQPQHF.

The chain carries TRBV5-4 and TRBJ2-3; possibly TRBD1 for D (5 bases). There are 17 residues in the CDR3. Germline V CDR1 and CDR2: SGHNT, YYREEE (reference sequence). V shed 8 bases and J shed 2 bases, with 24 bases lying between them. As DNA, the CDR3 is TGTGCCAGGAGCGCAGGCGGACACCCTCCACCCACAGATACGCAGTATTTT. Its protein product is CARSAGGHPPPTDTQYF.

A remark on this clonotype: A read error is possible here, since a much larger clone lies one base away. The chain employs TRBV5-1 and TRBJ2-2; D perhaps matches TRBD2 (5 bases). Germline V gene data show CDR1 as SGHRS and CDR2 as YFSETQ. There are 11 residues in the CDR3. This CDR3 reads CASSFTWELSF. The CDR3 nucleotides are TGCGCCAGCAGCTTCACCTGGGAGCTGTCTTTT.

Note on this clonotype: Relative to the germline gene, one junction end is altered; a read error may explain this. The chain carries TRBV4-3 and TRBJ2-7; no reliable D call. CDR3 length equals 15 residues. Looked up from germline, CDR1 is LGHNA and CDR2 is YSLEER. In DNA, the CDR3 is TGCGCCAGCAGCCAAGATTTTACTGGGTCCTGCGAGCAGTACTTC. It is translated as CASSQDFTGSCEQYF.

Points on this clonotype: An end of the junction differs from the germline gene, which may be a read error. V and J are TRBV6-1 and TRBJ2-2; the D gene could be TRBD1 or TRBD2 (6 bases each). The length of the CDR3 is 19 residues. The V gene's germline CDR1 is MNHNS and CDR2 SASEGT. The CDR3 is CVSCETLPGGAANIGELFF. In DNA form, the CDR3 reads TGTGTCAGCTGTGAAACCCTTCCCGGGGGCGCCGCGAACATCGGGGAGCTGTTTTTT.

For this clonotype: A read error may produce the germline difference seen at one junction end. The V call is TRBV25-1, the J call TRBJ1-1; possibly TRBD1 for D (5 bases). The CDR3 spans 14 residues. Germline CDR1 and CDR2: MGHDK and SYGVNS. The CDR3 loop is CACSEYIMGQRAFF. CDR3 DNA: TGTGCCTGCAGTGAATATATTATGGGGCAGCGAGCTTTTTTT.

This CDR3 reads CANSQVVSVRSSYNEQFF. Here the CDR3 DNA reads TGTGCCAACAGTCAAGTAGTGAGCGTCCGAAGTTCCTACAATGAGCAGTTCTTC. This chain joins TRBV4-2 and TRBJ2-1; the D is unclear. With 10 bases removed from V and 1 base from J, the gap between germline ends came to 26 bases. The CDR3 is 18 residues long. The germline CDR1 and CDR2 sequences are LGHNA and YNFKEQ.

The chain carries TRBV5-5 and TRBJ1-4; no clear D. This CDR3 has 19 residues. V was shortened by 8 bases and J by 0 bases, with 26 bases between the two germline ends. Germline V gene sequence: CDR1 SGHKS, CDR2 YYEKEE (reference sequence). CDR3 DNA: TGTGCCAGTAGCATGAAGTTAGGCGGACGGGTTGCAACTAATGAAAAACTGTTTTTT. It specifies CASSMKLGGRVATNEKLFF.

Concerning this clonotype: Given the absence of the conserved phenylalanine or tryptophan at the CDR3 end, a read error is likely. The V gene is TRBV10-3, the J gene TRBJ2-5; D is unresolved. The CDR3 has 15 residues. Trimming pared 4 bases from V and 2 bases from J, leaving 14 bases between. Germline values: CDR1 ENHRY, CDR2 SYGVKD. For the CDR3, the DNA is TGTGCCATCAGTGTGTCAGCTACCAGACAAGAGACCCAGTACCTC. Translation: CAISVSATRQETQYL.

With regard to this clonotype: At one end the junction does not follow the germline gene, possibly because of a read error. The chain couples TRBV7-9 to TRBJ1-5, with a tentative D call TRBD1 (5 bases). This CDR3 has 14 residues. Looked up from germline, CDR1 is SEHNR and CDR2 is FQNEAQ (reference sequence). The CDR3 nucleotides read TGTGCTAGCAACCCCAGGGAGAACAATCAGCCCCTGCATTTT. It translates to CASNPRENNQPLHF.

The rearrangement uses TRBV10-3 and TRBJ2-1; the D gene could be TRBD1 or TRBD2 (5 bases each). The germline gives CDR1 ENHRY, CDR2 SYGVKD. The V and J ends lost 5 bases and 10 bases respectively, with 18 bases between them. The CDR3 spans 14 residues. CDR3 nucleotides: TGTGCCATCAGTCCCACGACAACCCGGGACGAGCAGTTCTTC. It specifies CAISPTTTRDEQFF.

A note on this clonotype: One end of the junction varies from germline; a read error may be responsible. The chain carries TRBV29-1 and TRBJ2-1; TRBD1 aligns across 11 bases. The CDR3 covers 14 residues. Germline V lookup: CDR1 SQVTM, CDR2 ANQGSEA. The CDR3 DNA reads TGTAGCAGATTGCAGGGACAGGGGGTGGATGAGCAGTTCTTC. Translating it yields CSRLQGQGVDEQFF.

Comment on this clonotype: The junction differs from germline at one of its ends, possibly a read error. The gene calls are TRBV14 and TRBJ2-2, with D tentatively TRBD2 (5 bases). The CDR3 covers 14 residues. CDR1 SGHDN and CDR2 FVKESK come from the germline V gene. This chain's CDR3 is CSSGPGRNTGELFF. The CDR3 DNA reads as TGTTCCAGCGGCCCAGGACGGAACACCGGGGAGTTGTTTTTT.